This T cell receptor beta chain appears in the sequencing data of a study of a mutant IDH1 vaccine in newly diagnosed glioma. Study details: Vaccination was launched 4-6 weeks after radiotherapy alone, or with temozolomide cycles. Receipt of radiotherapy, temozolomide, or both preceded the study, and most received both. Study-wide results and limits: Vaccine-induced immune responses occurred in 90% to 95% of patients.

Worth noting for this clone: Its antigen is currently unknown.

Time point indicated: week 23, last vaccination. Alongside topical imiquimod, each dose of vaccine comprised 300 ug of mutant IDH1 20-mer peptide. Trimming pared 3 bases from V and 8 bases from J, leaving 11 bases between. The germline V gene has CDR1 LNHDA and CDR2 SQIVND (reference sequence). This CDR3 has 14 residues. The table came from immunoSEQ multiplex PCR; TCRdb's copy has only in-frame clones and leaves some out. The sample has about 33,000 clones; roughly 90% are singletons. This chain joins TRBV19 and TRBJ1-6, with D hard to call. Sequences were derived from PBMCs, sampled from a glioma patient whose treatment included an IDH1 peptide vaccine. This receptor was taken from a man aged 40-55 years with glioma. The CDR3 region is CASSIGPKDSPLHF. The CDR3 DNA sequence: TGTGCCAGTAGTATCGGGCCTAAGGATTCACCCCTCCACTTT.